The 17 T cell receptor beta chains reported below all come from one sample, sequenced in a study of T cells in Graves' hyperthyroidism and ophthalmopathy. What was amplified from RNA transcripts were TCR beta CDR3 regions. HTBI primers were used for first-round RT-PCR of the TCR CDR3. TCRdb reanalysed the multiplex PCR reads using MiXCR and keeps one entry per CDR3 protein. Here the sample spans 690,000 or so distinct CDR3 sequences, under 20% being singletons. The sequencing sample was made of blood. The receptors stem from a woman in her forties or fifties with Graves' hyperthyroidism that later progressed to Graves' ophthalmopathy.

A note on this clonotype: One junction end does not reproduce the germline sequence, and a read error may be involved. The chain links TRBV12-3 or TRBV12-4 to TRBJ2-5, with D possibly matching TRBD2 (5 bases). The CDR3 is 14 residues long. CDR3 bases: TGTGCCAGCAGCTTAGCCGGGATCCGGATGACCCAGTACTTC. Protein product: CASSLAGIRMTQYF.

This chain connects TRBV3-1 to TRBJ1-5, with D hard to call. The CDR3 length is 13 residues. Germline V lookup: CDR1 LGHDT, CDR2 YNNKEL (reference sequence). V was trimmed by 6 bases and J by 7 bases, leaving 13 bases between them. CDR3 in amino acids: CASSDFPGQPQHF. The CDR3 coding sequence is TGTGCCAGCAGTGACTTCCCGGGCCAGCCCCAGCATTTT.

With regard to this clonotype: It may be a read error: a sequence one base away is much more abundant. The CDR3 DNA sequence: TGCGCCAGCAGCTCGGGACAGTCGTACTCTGGAAACGCCATATATTTT. Amino acid sequence: CASSSGQSYSGNAIYF. The chain recombines TRBV5-1 with TRBJ1-3, with 7 nucleotides matching TRBD1. Germline values: CDR1 SGHRS, CDR2 YFSETQ. The CDR3 consists of 16 residues. The full variable domain, in which reference TRBV5-1 and TRBJ1-3 provide the parts outside the CDR3, is KAGVTQTPRYLIKTRGQQVTLSCSPISGHRSVSWYQQTPGQGLQFLFEYFSETQRNKGNFPGRFSGRQFSNSRSEMNVSTLELGDSALYLCASSSGQSYSGNAIYFGEGSWLTVV.

This clonotype was recorded at least ten times. The gene calls are TRBV20-1 and TRBJ2-1; 8 bases match TRBD2. The J segment lost 5 bases and the V segment lost 3 bases, leaving 3 bases of the junction unmatched. The germline gives CDR1 DFQATT, CDR2 SNEGSKA (reference sequence). The CDR3 extends over 13 amino acids. The CDR3 bases are TGCAGTGCTAGCGGGGGGGAGGACAATGAGCAGTTCTTC. Translated, it gives CSASGGEDNEQFF.

The genes are TRBV4-1 and TRBJ2-5, with a possible D match to TRBD1 (5 bases). CDR1 MGHRA and CDR2 YSYEKL come from the germline V gene. This CDR3 is built from 13 residues. V lost 8 bases and J lost 4, with 14 bases in between. The CDR3 protein is CASYGPQGETQYF. For the CDR3, the DNA is TGCGCCAGCTACGGCCCCCAGGGAGAGACCCAGTACTTC.

This clonotype showed up many times. J is TRBJ2-3 and V is TRBV30; 7 bases fit TRBD2. The CDR3 is 13 residues long. Germline lookup yields CDR1 GTSNPN and CDR2 SVGIG (reference sequence). V dropped 5 bases and J dropped 4; count of bases not matched to a gene: 6. The DNA for the CDR3 is TGTGCCTGGGCGGCTGGGGGGGCAGATACGCAGTATTTT. Protein product: CAWAAGGADTQYF. Full variable domain (rest looked up from reference TRBV30 and TRBJ2-3): SQTIHQWPATLVQPVGSPLSLECTVEGTSNPNLYWYRQAAGRGLQLLFYSVGIGQISSEVPQNLSASRPQDRQFILSSKKLLLSDSGFYLCAWAAGGADTQYFGPGTRLTVL.

This clonotype was counted only a few times. This rearrangement joins TRBV7-9 to TRBJ2-1; D is unresolved. Between the trimmed V and J ends, which lost 4 bases and 2 bases, there was a span of 9 bases. Germline values: CDR1 SEHNR, CDR2 FQNEAQ (reference sequence). The CDR3 loop spans 14 amino acids. The CDR3 DNA reads as TGTGCCAGCAGCTCCTCGGTCCCCTACAATGAGCAGTTCTTC. It specifies CASSSSVPYNEQFF.

The chain combines TRBV6-9 with TRBJ2-1; 11 bases match TRBD2. Germline CDR1 reads MNHGY; CDR2 reads SVAAGI. The CDR3 sequence is 17 residues long. V dropped 3 bases and J dropped 9; count of bases not matched to a gene: 13. This CDR3 is CASSYPRSGGAHSEQFF. In nucleotides, the CDR3 is TGTGCCAGCAGTTACCCCCGTAGCGGGGGGGCTCACAGTGAGCAGTTCTTC.

For the CDR3, the DNA is TGCAGTGAGGTCCCGAGCTCCTACGAGCAGTACTTC. Translating it yields CSEVPSSYEQYF. This chain joins TRBV20-1 and TRBJ2-7; D is unclear. There are 12 residues in the CDR3. V lost 7 bases to trimming and J lost 0 bases, with 10 bases between them. Germline assignment: CDR1 DFQATT and CDR2 SNEGSKA (reference sequence).

This clonotype has ten or more counts. The chain uses TRBV4-1 and TRBJ1-1, with 8 bases fitting TRBD1. CDR3 size: 16 residues. V lost 3 bases, J lost 5 bases, and 11 bases stayed unmatched. CDR1 is MGHRA, CDR2 YSYEKL, per germline. In nucleotides, the CDR3 is TGCGCCAGCAGCCAGCGTACGGACAGGGTACGGACTGAAGCTTTCTTT. Its translation is CASSQRTDRVRTEAFF.

The sample holds many counts of this clonotype. The chain has TRBV7-9 and TRBJ1-1; the D gene is possibly TRBD1 (6 bases). There are 14 residues in the CDR3. Germline CDR1 SEHNR, CDR2 FQNEAQ (reference sequence). V dropped 1 base and J dropped 7 bases, with 13 bases sitting between them. In DNA, the CDR3 is TGTGCCAGCAGCTTAGAGGGGGGGCCAAGTGAAGCTTTCTTT. It translates to CASSLEGGPSEAFF.

In its sample, this clonotype was seen many times. The chain uses TRBV7-2 and TRBJ2-5, with unresolved D. Germline-derived CDR1 and CDR2 are SGHTA and FQGNSA. V lost 6 bases and J 5 bases, leaving 16 bases between the germline ends. The CDR3 is 14 residues long. CDR3 in DNA: TGTGCCAGCAGAAATGTCATAGCTTGGGAGACCCAGTACTTC. This encodes CASRNVIAWETQYF.

The chain is built from TRBV29-1 and TRBJ2-2; D not certain. CDR3 length equals 11 residues. The germline gives CDR1 SQVTM, CDR2 ANQGSEA. Between the trimmed V and J ends, which lost 7 bases and 5 bases, there was a span of 8 bases. CDR3 coding DNA: TGCAGCGGTGGACGGACCGGGGAGCTGTTTTTT. Protein: CSGGRTGELFF.

The chain uses TRBV15 and TRBJ1-2; D remains ambiguous. This CDR3 spans 13 amino acids. The V end lost 3 bases, the J end lost 0 bases, and 5 bases lay between the germline ends. The germline gives CDR1 LNHNV, CDR2 YYDKDF (reference sequence). CDR3 nucleotides: TGTGCCACCAGCAGGGAGACTAACTATGGCTACACCTTC. As protein: CATSRETNYGYTF.

As to this clonotype: A clone one base away is much larger, so this may be a read error. The chain has TRBV9 and TRBJ2-5, with D hard to call. Germline-derived CDR1 and CDR2 are SGDLS and YYNGEE. CDR3 length: 13 amino acids. V lost 0 bases and J lost 1, with 4 bases in between. CDR3 residues: CASSVGAQETQYF. CDR3 in DNA: TGTGCCAGCAGCGTAGGGGCCCAAGAGACCCAGTACTTC.

This clonotype was seen ten or more times. The rearrangement uses TRBV2 and TRBJ2-2, with D possibly TRBD1 on 6 matching bases. V dropped 2 bases and J dropped 0 bases, with 13 bases sitting between them. The CDR3 spans 17 residues. Per germline, CDR1 SNHLY and CDR2 FYNNEI. CDR3 loop: CASSEPRGGTNTGELFF. CDR3 in DNA: TGTGCCAGCAGTGAACCGCGAGGGGGTACGAACACCGGGGAGCTGTTTTTT.

This clonotype came up a few times. This chain connects TRBV19 to TRBJ1-2, with a possible D match to TRBD1 (5 bases). There are 14 residues in the CDR3. Germline V gene lookup returns CDR1 LNHDA and CDR2 SQIVND (reference sequence). The V and J ends lost 8 bases and 3 bases respectively, with 16 bases between them. As DNA, the CDR3 is TGTGCCAGTGACCCCAGTGGGGGGTACTATGGCTACACCTTC. Translated, it gives CASDPSGGYYGYTF.